A single sample gave rise to the 25 T cell receptor beta chains below, sequenced in a study of T cell repertoires in ileal Crohn's disease. The protocol was immunoSEQ multiplex PCR, while the TCRdb copy is restricted to in-frame clones and leaves out a portion. The sample comprises about 3,900 clones, 85% of which are singletons, and 10% to 15% rests with the top ten. This sample's time point: neoterminal ileum biopsy at postoperative endoscopy, about 6 months after surgery. The sequenced material came from ileal tissue. The receptors stem from an adult with Crohn's disease.

V and J are TRBV7-6 and TRBJ2-5, with D possibly TRBD2 on 6 matching bases. The CDR3 loop spans 15 amino acids. The germline V gene encodes CDR1 SGHVS and CDR2 FNYEAQ. V was clipped by 5 bases and J by 2 bases, with 15 bases between them. The CDR3, as DNA: TGTGCCAGCAGCCCCGTGGCGGGGAAGCAAGAGACCCAGTACTTC. It encodes CASSPVAGKQETQYF.

The V gene is TRBV5-4, the J gene TRBJ2-7, with 9 positions matching TRBD1. Germline V gene lookup returns CDR1 SGHNT and CDR2 YYREEE (reference sequence). The ends lost 4 bases at V and 3 bases at J; junction bases unmatched: 2. The CDR3 runs to 13 residues. CDR3 in DNA: TGTGCCAGCAGCAGGACAGGGGTCTACGAGCAGTACTTC. This sequence encodes CASSRTGVYEQYF.

The V call is TRBV6-5, the J call TRBJ1-2; D may be TRBD1 (5 bases). The CDR3 has 11 amino acids. V lost 6 bases to trimming and J lost 8 bases, with 10 bases between them. Germline lookup yields CDR1 MNHEY and CDR2 SVGAGI. As DNA, the CDR3 is TGTGCCAGCAGGCGGGGGGAGGGCTACACCTTC. Translated: CASRRGEGYTF.

The chain employs TRBV21-1 and TRBJ1-2; TRBD1 is the table's D call and was not checked against the DNA. TRBV21-1 is recorded as a pseudogene. This CDR3 is built from 18 residues. CDR3 region: CASSLPGQGPLFNYGYTF. The CDR3 DNA reads TGTGCCAGCAGCTTACCGGGACAGGGGCCCCTATTTAACTATGGCTACACCTTC.

The chain uses TRBV5-1 and TRBJ2-7, with 8 bases fitting TRBD1. The V gene's germline CDR1 is SGHRS and CDR2 YFSETQ. This CDR3 is built from 15 residues. Losses at the gene ends were 0 bases for V and 4 bases for J; bases not matched to a gene: 6. This chain's CDR3 is CASSLAQGAVYEQYF. CDR3 coding DNA: TGCGCCAGCAGCTTGGCTCAGGGGGCGGTTTACGAGCAGTACTTC.

The chain recombines TRBV4-1 with TRBJ2-2; the match to TRBD2 covers 9 bases. V dropped 1 base and J dropped 0; count of bases not matched to a gene: 6. Germline values: CDR1 MGHRA, CDR2 YSYEKL. This CDR3 spans 18 amino acids. The CDR3 protein is CASSQGRGGGANTGELFF. As DNA, the CDR3 is TGCGCCAGCAGCCAAGGACGCGGCGGGGGGGCGAACACCGGGGAGCTGTTTTTT.

This chain joins TRBV29-1 and TRBJ2-3, with 8 bases fitting TRBD1. Unmatched junction bases numbered 6, after V lost 7 bases and J lost 0 bases. The CDR3 sequence is 14 residues long. The germline gives CDR1 SQVTM, CDR2 ANQGSEA. The CDR3 DNA is TGCAGCGGGAGGACAGGGTTTAGCACAGATACGCAGTATTTT. It is translated as CSGRTGFSTDTQYF.

This clone is a singleton in its sample. This chain links TRBV2 with TRBJ1-3; TRBD1 is a possible D gene (5 bases). The CDR3 has 14 residues. Per germline, CDR1 SNHLY and CDR2 FYNNEI. V lost 6 bases and J 2 bases, leaving 11 bases between the germline ends. CDR3 amino acids: CASRIQATGNTIYF. The CDR3, as DNA: TGTGCCAGCAGGATACAGGCGACTGGAAACACCATATATTTT. Full variable domain (outside the CDR3, taken from reference TRBV2 and TRBJ1-3): EPEVTQTPSHQVTQMGQEVILRCVPISNHLYFYWYRQILGQKVEFLVSFYNNEISEKSEIFDDQFSVERPDGSNFTLKIRSTKLEDSAMYFCASRIQATGNTIYFGEGSWLTVV.

The chain uses TRBV4-1 and TRBJ1-2; D is unclear. Trimming removed 1 base at V and 6 bases at J, with 6 bases between. This CDR3 is built from 12 residues. Germline CDR1 reads MGHRA; CDR2 reads YSYEKL. The CDR3 DNA sequence: TGCGCCAGCAGCCAAGGGACTGATGGCTACACCTTC. The encoded protein is CASSQGTDGYTF.

The V call is TRBV27, the J call TRBJ2-1; D may be TRBD2 (6 bases). Trimming took off 2 bases at V and 7 bases at J, with 12 bases between the two ends. Germline V gene lookup returns CDR1 MNHEY and CDR2 SMNVEV (reference sequence). This CDR3 is 14 amino acids long. The CDR3: CASSLGPGRNEQFF. Written as DNA, the CDR3 is TGTGCCAGCAGTTTAGGGCCAGGGAGGAATGAGCAGTTCTTC.

This clone was counted only a few times. V gene TRBV7-3 combines with J gene TRBJ1-2; TRBD1 agrees at 9 bases. This CDR3 contains 15 residues. Germline V gives CDR1 SGHTA, CDR2 FQGTGA. The J segment lost 6 bases and the V segment lost 5 bases, leaving 10 bases of the junction unmatched. The CDR3 region is CASSGSGTGKNGYTF. The CDR3, as DNA: TGTGCCAGCAGCGGGTCAGGGACAGGGAAGAATGGCTACACCTTC.

J is TRBJ2-3 and V is TRBV10-2; 8 positions agree with TRBD2. The CDR3 is 13 amino acids. J was trimmed by 1 base and V by 6 bases; bases with no gene match: 0. CDR1 WSHSY and CDR2 SAAADI come from the germline V gene. Here the CDR3 reads CASRTSGTDTQYF. CDR3 nucleotides: TGCGCCAGCAGGACTAGCGGCACAGATACGCAGTATTTT.

V and J are TRBV2 and TRBJ2-6; 10 bases fit TRBD2. Germline V CDR1 and CDR2: SNHLY, FYNNEI. V was pared by 10 bases and J by 0 bases, with 6 bases of the junction left unmatched. The CDR3 is 16 residues long. The CDR3 region is CAITSGDHSGANVLTF. The DNA of the CDR3 is TGTGCCATAACTAGCGGGGACCACTCTGGGGCCAACGTCCTGACTTTC.

This chain uses TRBV6-4 with TRBJ2-3, with 10 bases lining up with TRBD2. CDR3 size: 15 residues. Germline V lookup: CDR1 MRHNA, CDR2 SNTAGT. V shed 3 bases and J 2 bases; nucleotides not matched to a gene: 2. The DNA of the CDR3 is TGTGCCAGCAGTGAAAGCGGGGGGGCCACAGATACGCAGTATTTT. It encodes CASSESGGATDTQYF.

This sequence joins TRBV11-2 and TRBJ2-7, with 9 positions matching TRBD1. The V and J ends lost 4 bases and 4 bases, in that order; junction bases with no gene match: 8. In germline, CDR1 is SGHAT, CDR2 FQNNGV. The CDR3 has 15 amino acids. Here the CDR3 DNA reads TGTGCCAGCAGCTACCGACAGGGGGTTCGGTACGAGCAGTACTTC. Translation: CASSYRQGVRYEQYF.

This clone showed up just once. V and J are TRBV7-2 and TRBJ1-3; D is uncertain. Trimming left V 0 bases short and J 0 bases short, with 9 bases between. The CDR3 is 16 amino acids. Germline V lookup: CDR1 SGHTA, CDR2 FQGNSA. The CDR3: CASSLAAGRSGNTIYF. As DNA, the CDR3 is TGTGCCAGCAGCTTAGCGGCAGGCCGCTCTGGAAACACCATATATTTT.

V usage is TRBV11-3 and J usage is TRBJ2-3; 9 bases are a match to TRBD1. V lost 5 bases and J lost 9; bases outside the gene matches: 9. The CDR3 length is 14 residues. Germline V CDR1 and CDR2: SGHNT, YENEEA. The CDR3 protein is CASSPDRGIGTQYF. CDR3 coding DNA: TGTGCCAGCAGCCCGGACAGGGGAATAGGCACGCAGTATTTT.

CDR3: CASSLAQGPRELFF. In DNA, the CDR3 is TGCGCCAGCAGCTTAGCACAGGGTCCCCGGGAGCTGTTTTTT. The V and J genes are TRBV5-1 and TRBJ2-2; TRBD1 might be the D (6 bases). The ends were cut back, 2 bases at V and 9 bases at J, with 14 bases in the middle. From germline, CDR1 is SGHRS and CDR2 YFSETQ. This CDR3 region has 14 residues.

This CDR3 reads CASSYQGGEAFF. For the CDR3, the DNA is TGTGCCAGCAGTTATCAGGGAGGTGAAGCTTTCTTT. This chain connects TRBV9 to TRBJ1-1; tentatively, D is TRBD1 (5 bases). Trimming left V 5 bases short and J 7 bases short, with 12 bases between. Germline lookup yields CDR1 SGDLS and CDR2 YYNGEE. The CDR3 totals 12 residues.

V gene TRBV11-2 combines with J gene TRBJ1-1; no definite D call. Looked up from germline, CDR1 is SGHAT and CDR2 is FQNNGV. The CDR3 loop spans 14 amino acids. V was trimmed by 0 bases and J by 11 bases, leaving 16 bases between them. The CDR3 bases are TGTGCCAGCAGCTTAGAACCATCAGGACTTTGGGCTTTCTTT. It yields the protein CASSLEPSGLWAFF.

This chain links TRBV25-1 with TRBJ2-6, with D possibly being TRBD1 (5 bases). V gave up 3 bases and J gave up 1 base, with 16 bases separating them. Germline CDR1 is MGHDK and CDR2 is SYGVNS. The CDR3 totals 18 residues. For the CDR3, the DNA is TGTGCCAGCAGTGATCCTCAGGGTAGAGGTTCTGGGGCCAACGTCCTGACTTTC. Translation gives CASSDPQGRGSGANVLTF.

The V and J genes are TRBV9 and TRBJ2-5; TRBD1 matches 12 bases. This CDR3 has 14 amino acids. Germline trimming cut 3 bases from V and 4 bases from J; bases unmatched to any gene: 1. The germline V gene encodes CDR1 SGDLS and CDR2 YYNGEE. The CDR3 DNA reads TGTGCCAGCAGCGGGGACAGGGGGCGAGAGACCCAGTACTTC. Its translation is CASSGDRGRETQYF.

The chain couples TRBV28 to TRBJ2-3, with TRBD2 as a possible D gene (5 bases). Germline lookup yields CDR1 MDHEN and CDR2 SYDVKM. This CDR3 spans 17 amino acids. Trimming removed 6 bases from V and 0 bases from J, with 19 bases in between. CDR3 protein: CASRLPGLIRSTDTQYF. CDR3 nucleotide sequence: TGTGCCAGCAGACTCCCCGGACTTATCCGTAGCACAGATACGCAGTATTTT.

V gene TRBV6-5 combines with J gene TRBJ2-3; TRBD2 is a possible D gene (6 bases). The CDR3 totals 14 residues. CDR1 and CDR2 (germline): MNHEY, SVGAGI. V was cut by 6 bases and J by 2 bases, with 12 bases left in between. As DNA, the CDR3 is TGTGCCAGCAGCGGGGACTCACTCACAGATACGCAGTATTTT. Amino acids: CASSGDSLTDTQYF.

The V call is TRBV6-4, the J call TRBJ1-5; 9 bases map to TRBD1. Trimming removed 3 bases from V and 7 bases from J; junction bases left unmatched: 7. The CDR3 sequence is 15 residues long. Germline V gives CDR1 MRHNA, CDR2 SNTAGT. The CDR3 loop is CASSEGTGLGQPQHF. As DNA, the CDR3 is TGTGCCAGCAGTGAGGGGACAGGGTTAGGCCAGCCCCAGCATTTT.